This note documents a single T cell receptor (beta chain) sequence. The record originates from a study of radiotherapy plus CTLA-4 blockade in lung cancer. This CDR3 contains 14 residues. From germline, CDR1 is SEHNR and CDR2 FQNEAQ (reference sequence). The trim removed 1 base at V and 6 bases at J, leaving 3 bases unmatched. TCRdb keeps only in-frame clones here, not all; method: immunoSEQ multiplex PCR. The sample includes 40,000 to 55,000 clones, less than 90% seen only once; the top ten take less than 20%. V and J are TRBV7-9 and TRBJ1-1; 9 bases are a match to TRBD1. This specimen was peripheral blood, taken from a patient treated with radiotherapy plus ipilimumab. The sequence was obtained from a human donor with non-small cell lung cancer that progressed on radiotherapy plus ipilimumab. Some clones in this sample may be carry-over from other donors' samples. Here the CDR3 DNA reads TGTGCCAGCAGCTTAGTGGGACAGGGCTCTGAAGCTTTCTTT. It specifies CASSLVGQGSEAFF.